These 23 T cell receptor beta chains share one sample of origin, sequenced in a study of quantifying T cell responses using KT2 cells. Overall study context: cDNA was made from DNase-treated RNA using alpha and beta constant primers.

An oligo carrying a UMI was ligated to the cDNA 3' end. First-round PCR used 3 to 4 cycles and beta primers RC1.1 and RC1.2 covering TRBC1 and TRBC2. TCRdb ran MiXCR on the UMI-ligation and nested PCR reads and lists one entry per CDR3 protein. The sample includes approximately 46,000 distinct CDR3 sequences, more than 9% of them seen just once. Sequencing was carried out using PBMCs spiked with cells of the T cell clone KT2. The source is a human donor.

In this sample, this clonotype turned up a few times. The chain joins TRBV6-2 or TRBV6-3 to TRBJ1-1; D uncertain. The germline V gene has CDR1 MNHEY and CDR2 SVGEGT. The V gene lost 5 bases and the J gene lost 8 bases, with 15 bases spanning the gap. The CDR3 length is 13 residues. The CDR3 here is CASSARRRAEAFF. CDR3 nucleotide sequence: TGTGCCAGCAGTGCCCGTAGGAGGGCGGAAGCTTTCTTT.

The chain carries TRBV10-3 and TRBJ1-1, with 10 bases fitting TRBD1. The junction had 5 bases not matched to a gene; V was cut back by 8 bases and J by 2 bases. CDR1 is ENHRY and CDR2 is SYGVKD in the germline V gene. The CDR3 runs to 14 residues. Here the CDR3 DNA reads TGTGCCATCTCCTCGACAGGGGGCAACACTGAAGCTTTCTTT. This sequence encodes CAISSTGGNTEAFF.

The chain is built from TRBV28 and TRBJ2-5; D remains unclear. The length of the CDR3 is 12 residues. V lost 5 bases and J lost 7, with 11 bases in between. Per the germline V gene, CDR1 is MDHEN and CDR2 is SYDVKM. This CDR3 reads CASSSPRGTQYF. The CDR3 nucleotides read TGTGCCAGCAGTAGCCCTCGTGGGACCCAGTACTTC.

CDR3 region: CASSRDGAGANVLTF. Written as DNA, the CDR3 is TGTGCCAGCAGTAGAGACGGTGCGGGGGCCAACGTCCTGACTTTC. V and J are TRBV6-4 and TRBJ2-6; no reliable D call. The CDR3 has 15 residues. With 5 bases removed from V and 4 bases from J, the gap between germline ends came to 12 bases. Germline CDR1 MRHNA, CDR2 SNTAGT.

This chain connects TRBV28 to TRBJ2-1; D remains unclear. Germline V gene lookup returns CDR1 MDHEN and CDR2 SYDVKM. Trimming shortened V by 9 bases and J by 7 bases, and 16 bases separated the two germline ends. The CDR3 runs 13 residues. CDR3 in amino acids: CASHDIGRNEQFF. The CDR3 DNA reads as TGTGCCAGTCACGATATCGGACGAAATGAGCAGTTCTTC.

This clonotype was detected many times. The rearrangement joins TRBV20-1 to TRBJ1-4, with D unresolved. The CDR3 extends over 12 amino acids. Germline values: CDR1 DFQATT, CDR2 SNEGSKA (reference sequence). The V and J ends lost 0 bases and 8 bases respectively, with 7 bases between them. The CDR3 here is CSARDQPEKLFF. The CDR3 region has the DNA TGCAGTGCTAGAGATCAGCCGGAAAAACTGTTTTTT.

The J gene is TRBJ2-3, the V gene TRBV18; D possibly corresponds to TRBD2 (5 bases). Trimming left V 8 bases short and J 2 bases short, with 14 bases between. CDR1 is KGHSH, CDR2 LQKENI, per germline. The CDR3 extends over 14 amino acids. In nucleotides, the CDR3 is TGTGCCAGCACCTGGACTTCAGTCACAGATACGCAGTATTTT. Translated, it gives CASTWTSVTDTQYF.

This sequence joins TRBV4-1 and TRBJ2-1, with 8 positions matching TRBD2. This CDR3 has 16 amino acids. The germline V gene has CDR1 MGHRA and CDR2 YSYEKL. The J segment lost 0 bases and the V segment lost 4 bases, leaving 5 bases of the junction unmatched. CDR3 coding DNA: TGCGCCAGCAGCCCCTTAGCGGGGCACTCCTACAATGAGCAGTTCTTC. As protein: CASSPLAGHSYNEQFF.

The chain is built from TRBV19 and TRBJ2-6, with 7 bases aligning to TRBD1. Trimming cost V 9 bases and J 0 bases; bases outside gene matches: 11. This CDR3 has 17 amino acids. CDR1 and CDR2 from the germline V gene are LNHDA and SQIVND (reference sequence). In nucleotides, the CDR3 is TGTGCCAGCAGGGGGAGACAGGGCCGCTCTGGGGCCAACGTCCTGACTTTC. Amino acids: CASRGRQGRSGANVLTF.

Remarks on this clonotype: At one end the junction does not follow the germline gene, possibly because of a read error. The chain couples TRBV12-3 or TRBV12-4 to TRBJ2-4; tentative D call: TRBD2 (6 bases). This CDR3 has 14 amino acids. In DNA form, the CDR3 reads TGTGTCAGCAGTCCCGACGCCTGGAGGGACATTCAGTACTTC. It codes for CVSSPDAWRDIQYF.

The chain joins TRBV9 to TRBJ1-5; D remains ambiguous. CDR3 length: 13 residues. The germline V gene has CDR1 SGDLS and CDR2 YYNGEE. Trimming left V 0 bases short and J 2 bases short, with 3 bases between. Here the CDR3 DNA reads TGTGCCAGCAGCGTAGACGGCAATCAGCCCCAGCATTTT. Residues: CASSVDGNQPQHF.

The chain has TRBV10-3 and TRBJ2-7, with D unresolved. The ends were cut back, 0 bases at V and 4 bases at J, with 7 bases in the middle. This CDR3 has 13 residues. Per the germline V gene, CDR1 is ENHRY and CDR2 is SYGVKD. CDR3 in DNA: TGTGCCATCAGTGAGTCGAAGGGTTACGAGCAGTACTTC. Amino acids: CAISESKGYEQYF.

This clonotype was seen only a few times. The rearrangement links TRBV24-1 to TRBJ2-2; D is possibly TRBD2 (6 bases). Trimming removed 1 base from V and 1 base from J, with 12 bases in between. Germline V gene sequence: CDR1 KGHDR, CDR2 SFDVKD. This CDR3 spans 17 amino acids. CDR3 in DNA: TGTGCCACCAGTGATTTTCGGGGGAAAGAGAACACCGGGGAGCTGTTTTTT. Protein: CATSDFRGKENTGELFF.

V and J are TRBV11-3 and TRBJ2-7, with 7 bases matching TRBD2. Trimming at V came to 2 bases and at J to 3 bases, leaving 1 base not matched to a gene. The CDR3 consists of 13 residues. Germline loops: CDR1 SGHNT, CDR2 YENEEA. Here the CDR3 reads CASSLQRGYEQYF. DNA for the CDR3: TGTGCCAGCAGCTTACAGCGGGGCTACGAGCAGTACTTC.

This clonotype rates as large. The rearrangement joins TRBV4-3 to TRBJ1-2; TRBD1 might be the D (6 bases). The CDR3 has 15 amino acids. Trimming took 0 bases from V and 4 from J, leaving 12 bases between them. Germline V gene lookup returns CDR1 LGHNA and CDR2 YSLEER. CDR3 in amino acids: CASSQELQGLYGYTF. DNA of the CDR3: TGCGCCAGCAGCCAAGAGCTGCAGGGGCTCTATGGCTACACCTTC.

This clonotype was detected many times. V is TRBV6-6 and J is TRBJ2-2; unclear D gene. Trimming left V 5 bases short and J 0 bases short, with 10 bases between. Germline CDR1 and CDR2: MNHNY and SVGAGI (reference sequence). The CDR3 sequence is 15 residues long. The CDR3 DNA follows: TGTGCCAGCAGTCCTAGATTTGCGAACACCGGGGAGCTGTTTTTT. Amino acids: CASSPRFANTGELFF.

This clonotype was counted a few times. The chain carries TRBV9 and TRBJ2-3, with 11 nucleotides matching TRBD2. Germline trimming cut 3 bases from V and 5 bases from J; bases unmatched to any gene: 8. Germline assignment: CDR1 SGDLS and CDR2 YYNGEE. The CDR3 spans 16 residues. The CDR3 spells CASSADRLAGGDTQYF. In DNA, the CDR3 is TGTGCCAGCAGCGCCGACCGTCTAGCGGGGGGAGATACGCAGTATTTT.

This clonotype rates as medium-sized. The CDR3 nucleotides read TGTGCCAGCAGCCACAGTGGTGGCCCCTACGAGCAGTACTTC. As protein: CASSHSGGPYEQYF. The chain couples TRBV11-2 to TRBJ2-7; D remains ambiguous. Trimming pared 5 bases from V and 2 bases from J, leaving 13 bases between. Germline V gene lookup returns CDR1 SGHAT and CDR2 FQNNGV. The CDR3 has 14 residues.

This clonotype was observed a few times. The chain combines TRBV7-6 with TRBJ2-1, with 8 positions matching TRBD1. The CDR3 consists of 16 residues. The J segment lost 9 bases and the V segment lost 1 base, leaving 11 bases of the junction unmatched. Germline lookup yields CDR1 SGHVS and CDR2 FNYEAQ. The CDR3 coding sequence is TGTGCCAGCAGCTTAGTGGGCTTCGCAGGGGGCTTTGAGCAGTTCTTC. Its translation is CASSLVGFAGGFEQFF.

The CDR3 sequence is CASSRDRAGPQHF. CDR3 DNA sequence: TGTGCCAGCAGCCGGGACAGGGCGGGACCCCAGCATTTT. The chain employs TRBV6-5 and TRBJ1-5, with 9 bases aligning to TRBD1. Trimming took 6 bases from V and 10 from J; bases not matched to a gene: 7. Germline V gene lookup returns CDR1 MNHEY and CDR2 SVGAGI. The CDR3 loop spans 13 amino acids.

There are many counts of this clonotype. V and J are TRBV2 and TRBJ2-3; TRBD2 matches 7 bases. This CDR3 is built from 14 residues. The V segment lost 4 bases and the J segment 3 bases; nucleotides outside the gene matches: 4. The germline V gene has CDR1 SNHLY and CDR2 FYNNEI. CDR3: CASSVTSATDTQYF. CDR3 DNA: TGTGCCAGCAGTGTCACTAGCGCTACAGATACGCAGTATTTT.

This clonotype was detected ten times or more. V gene TRBV6-4 combines with J gene TRBJ2-1; possibly TRBD2 for D (5 bases). In germline, CDR1 is MRHNA, CDR2 SNTAGT. The CDR3 sequence is 15 residues long. V lost 6 bases and J lost 5, with 17 bases in between. The CDR3 is CASRASVNSDNEQFF. The DNA of the CDR3 is TGTGCCAGCAGAGCTTCGGTCAATAGCGACAATGAGCAGTTCTTC.

This clonotype appeared a few times. CDR3 sequence: CASSFGVRNEQFF. The CDR3 DNA follows: TGCGCCAGCAGCTTCGGGGTCCGGAATGAGCAGTTCTTC. This rearrangement joins TRBV4-1 to TRBJ2-1; tentative D call: TRBD2 (5 bases). The V gene lost 5 bases and the J gene lost 7 bases, with 12 bases spanning the gap. The CDR3 extends over 13 amino acids. CDR1 is MGHRA, CDR2 YSYEKL, per germline.